The next 27 T cell receptor beta chains were all read from a single sample in a study of shared clonotypes between healthy human individuals. Only in-frame clones appear in the TCRdb table, and some are missing; sequencing was by immunoSEQ multiplex PCR. Among 950,000 to 1,300,000 clones, under 80% were seen once, and the ten largest hold roughly 1.5%. Sequencing was done on a sample of memory CD4+ T cells sorted from blood. Subset reported: CD45RA-negative fraction. These TCRs come from a man between 18 and 35 years old in good health.

V usage is TRBV19 and J usage is TRBJ1-5; 7 positions match TRBD1. Germline V gives CDR1 LNHDA, CDR2 SQIVND (reference sequence). J was trimmed by 5 bases and V by 4 bases; bases with no gene match: 11. This CDR3 region has 16 residues. DNA of the CDR3: TGTGCCAGTAGTACCTCGACAGGGCGGGGAGATCAGCCCCAGCATTTT. Residues: CASSTSTGRGDQPQHF.

About this clone: This specimen includes other DNA sequences encoding the same CDR3. The rearrangement links TRBV7-2 to TRBJ2-7, with 12 positions matching TRBD1. V shed 5 bases and J 2 bases; nucleotides not matched to a gene: 1. CDR3 length: 14 amino acids. Germline CDR1 SGHTA, CDR2 FQGNSA. CDR3 amino acids: CASSRDRGPYEQYF. Here the CDR3 DNA reads TGTGCCAGCAGCCGGGACAGGGGGCCCTACGAGCAGTACTTC.

This clone was picked up a small number of times. At the DNA level, this CDR3 is encoded by other sequences in the same sample as well. DNA for the CDR3: TGTGCCAGCAATAGGGACATCAATCAGCCCCAGCATTTT. Residues: CASNRDINQPQHF. The chain couples TRBV2 to TRBJ1-5, with a tentative D call TRBD1 (6 bases). CDR3 size: 13 residues. The V gene lost 7 bases and the J gene lost 3 bases, with 10 bases spanning the gap. Per germline, CDR1 SNHLY and CDR2 FYNNEI.

In its sample, this clone was seen many times. The chain employs TRBV2 and TRBJ2-1, with D unresolved. The V gene's germline CDR1 is SNHLY and CDR2 FYNNEI. The length of the CDR3 is 13 residues. V was clipped by 1 base and J by 12 bases, with 13 bases between them. The CDR3 protein is CASSEGFAMGQFF. DNA for the CDR3: TGTGCCAGCAGTGAAGGGTTCGCAATGGGGCAGTTCTTC.

The chain employs TRBV7-9 and TRBJ1-2; TRBD1 matches at 7 bases. V lost 5 bases and J lost 2; bases outside the gene matches: 11. The CDR3 spans 16 residues. The germline CDR1 and CDR2 sequences are SEHNR and FQNEAQ (reference sequence). The CDR3 loop is CASSPGTVDPNYGYTF. The CDR3 coding sequence is TGTGCCAGCAGCCCGGGGACAGTCGACCCCAACTATGGCTACACCTTC.

The rearrangement links TRBV10-3 to TRBJ1-3, with D possibly matching TRBD1 (6 bases). Trimming left V 4 bases short and J 4 bases short, with 11 bases between. The CDR3 spans 14 residues. Looked up from germline, CDR1 is ENHRY and CDR2 is SYGVKD. The CDR3 loop reads CAISGYRAGNTIYF. DNA for the CDR3: TGTGCCATCAGTGGATACAGGGCAGGAAACACCATATATTTT.

Details on this clone: The same CDR3 can be traced to other DNA sequences in this sample. The rearrangement uses TRBV30 and TRBJ2-1; D ambiguous. The germline V gene encodes CDR1 GTSNPN and CDR2 SVGIG (reference sequence). The ends were cut back, 1 base at V and 6 bases at J, with 1 base in the middle. The CDR3 covers 10 residues. In nucleotides, the CDR3 is TGTGCCTGGAGTGGCAATGAGCAGTTCTTC. Translated, it gives CAWSGNEQFF. Filled out from reference TRBV30 and TRBJ2-1, the complete variable domain reads SQTIHQWPATLVQPVGSPLSLECTVEGTSNPNLYWYRQAAGRGLQLLFYSVGIGQISSEVPQNLSASRPQDRQFILSSKKLLLSDSGFYLCAWSGNEQFFGPGTRLTVL.

The V and J genes are TRBV7-2 and TRBJ2-1; 8 bases align to TRBD1. The CDR3 contains 15 residues. V shed 3 bases and J 2 bases; nucleotides not matched to a gene: 3. Germline assignment: CDR1 SGHTA and CDR2 FQGNSA. CDR3: CASSFQGAAYNEQFF. The CDR3 DNA reads as TGTGCCAGCAGCTTCCAGGGGGCAGCCTACAATGAGCAGTTCTTC.

J is TRBJ1-1 and V is TRBV7-2; D is undetermined. Trimming pared 10 bases from V and 0 bases from J, leaving 15 bases between. The CDR3 has 14 amino acids. CDR1 SGHTA and CDR2 FQGNSA come from the germline V gene. The CDR3 region has the DNA TGTGCCACGGGCAGGCGGAATTTGAACACTGAAGCTTTCTTT. This encodes CATGRRNLNTEAFF.

This clone was detected a few times. This sequence joins TRBV4-1 and TRBJ1-2; the D is unclear. The CDR3 totals 13 residues. The V gene's germline CDR1 is MGHRA and CDR2 YSYEKL. The ends were cut back, 5 bases at V and 8 bases at J, with 15 bases in the middle. The CDR3 DNA is TGCGCCAGCAGCTTGGAGGTCGCCGGGGGCTACACCTTC. Translation gives CASSLEVAGGYTF.

V usage is TRBV4-1 and J usage is TRBJ1-2, with 9 nucleotides matching TRBD1. The CDR3 has 15 amino acids. Germline V gene data show CDR1 as MGHRA and CDR2 as YSYEKL. The ends lost 0 bases at V and 7 bases at J; junction bases unmatched: 6. The CDR3 here is CASSQDPGQGAGYTF. Written as DNA, the CDR3 is TGCGCCAGCAGCCAAGACCCGGGACAGGGCGCTGGCTACACCTTC.

This clone came up once. The rearrangement joins TRBV5-5 to TRBJ1-5, with TRBD1 as a possible D gene (6 bases). V lost 2 bases to trimming and J lost 4 bases, with 10 bases between them. CDR3 length equals 14 residues. Germline V CDR1 and CDR2: SGHKS, YYEKEE (reference sequence). Here the CDR3 DNA reads TGTGCCAGCAGCTTCGGGGGGGCGAATCAGCCCCAGCATTTT. Translated: CASSFGGANQPQHF.

J is TRBJ2-6 and V is TRBV10-1, with D unclear. There are 15 residues in the CDR3. Deletions cut 6 bases from V and 3 bases from J, with 12 bases between. Per the germline V gene, CDR1 is WNHNN and CDR2 is SYGVQD (reference sequence). The CDR3 loop is CASSPPRLGANVLTF. The CDR3 DNA reads as TGCGCCAGCAGCCCCCCGAGGCTTGGGGCCAACGTCCTGACTTTC.

Worth noting for this clone: Other nucleotide sequences from this sample produce the same CDR3. The chain recombines TRBV4-3 with TRBJ1-2; no definite D call. CDR1 LGHNA and CDR2 YSLEER come from the germline V gene. This CDR3 comprises 12 residues. Between the trimmed V and J ends, which lost 0 bases and 4 bases, there was a span of 3 bases. The CDR3, as DNA: TGCGCCAGCAGCCAAGACAGCTATGGCTACACCTTC. Encoded protein: CASSQDSYGYTF.

The CDR3: CASSLVGELFF. As DNA, the CDR3 is TGTGCCAGCAGCTTAGTCGGGGAGCTGTTTTTT. The gene calls are TRBV11-2 and TRBJ2-2; D is undetermined. The ends were cut back, 1 base at V and 7 bases at J, with 1 base in the middle. CDR1 is SGHAT and CDR2 is FQNNGV in the germline V gene. This CDR3 has 11 amino acids.

The table lists this clone with a few counts. The likely explanation is a read error, given a far larger clone one base away. The rearrangement uses TRBV2 and TRBJ2-3, with D perhaps matching TRBD1 or TRBD2 (5 bases each). The CDR3 length is 12 residues. The ends were cut back, 3 bases at V and 4 bases at J, with 5 bases in the middle. The germline V gene encodes CDR1 SNHLY and CDR2 FYNNEI. CDR3 sequence (DNA): TGTGCCAGCAGTGAGGGGGCAGATACGCAGTATTTT. Amino acid sequence: CASSEGADTQYF.

This chain joins TRBV28 and TRBJ1-2; perhaps TRBD1 as D (6 bases). From germline, CDR1 is MDHEN and CDR2 SYDVKM. The CDR3 runs to 18 residues. The V end lost 3 bases, the J end lost 1 base, and 21 bases lay between the germline ends. DNA of the CDR3: TGTGCCAGCAGTTTTACGTACCCCTTCAGGGGCGATAACTATGGCTACACCTTC. Translated: CASSFTYPFRGDNYGYTF.

The V and J genes are TRBV28 and TRBJ1-1; the D is unclear. The CDR3 has 11 residues. Trimming took 1 base from V and 9 from J, leaving 6 bases between them. Germline loops: CDR1 MDHEN, CDR2 SYDVKM. CDR3 coding DNA: TGTGCCAGCAGTTTATCGGGGAAAGCTTTCTTT. This translates into CASSLSGKAFF.

This clone was seen once. This sequence joins TRBV4-2 and TRBJ2-5, with TRBD2 identical over 7 bases. The V gene end was trimmed by 1 base and the J gene end by 3 bases; junction bases not matched to a gene: 5. Germline V lookup: CDR1 LGHNA, CDR2 YNFKEQ. The CDR3 spans 15 residues. CDR3 residues: CASSQATGREETQYF. Written as DNA, the CDR3 is TGTGCCAGCAGCCAAGCCACGGGGAGGGAAGAGACCCAGTACTTC.

The chain recombines TRBV9 with TRBJ2-5; no clear D gene. Trimming removed 0 bases from V and 5 bases from J, with 14 bases in between. CDR1 is SGDLS, CDR2 YYNGEE, per germline. The CDR3 covers 15 residues. CDR3 sequence (DNA): TGTGCCAGCAGCGTAGATGGCGTGGCCCCGGAGACCCAGTACTTC. It specifies CASSVDGVAPETQYF.

The chain uses TRBV18 and TRBJ1-2; 8 bases line up with TRBD1. The CDR3 covers 17 residues. V trimming: 5 bases; J trimming: 2 bases; junction bases outside the gene matches: 13. Looked up from germline, CDR1 is KGHSH and CDR2 is LQKENI. CDR3 amino acids: CASSLGQGPLMNYGYTF. The CDR3 nucleotides read TGTGCCAGCTCATTAGGACAGGGCCCTCTTATGAACTATGGCTACACCTTC.

The gene calls are TRBV19 and TRBJ1-5, with D possibly being TRBD1 (5 bases). With 0 bases removed from V and 1 base from J, the gap between germline ends came to 10 bases. The CDR3 has 16 residues. CDR1 and CDR2 (germline): LNHDA, SQIVND (reference sequence). This CDR3 is CASSIEGRWSNQPQHF. In DNA, the CDR3 is TGTGCCAGTAGTATAGAGGGACGGTGGAGCAATCAGCCCCAGCATTTT.

The chain links TRBV19 to TRBJ1-5, with TRBD1 matching over 9 bases. The CDR3 runs 17 residues. CDR1 and CDR2 from the germline V gene are LNHDA and SQIVND (reference sequence). V shed 6 bases and J 1 base; nucleotides not matched to a gene: 10. Written as DNA, the CDR3 is TGTGCCAGTAGGGACACAGGGGGCTATTGGAGCAATCAGCCCCAGCATTTT. Its protein is CASRDTGGYWSNQPQHF.

This clone was detected only a few times. The chain recombines TRBV18 with TRBJ1-1; no reliable D call. With 4 bases removed from V and 7 bases from J, the gap between germline ends came to 13 bases. CDR1 is KGHSH, CDR2 LQKENI, per germline. This CDR3 contains 13 residues. The DNA of the CDR3 is TGTGCCAGCTCACGCTCGAGCAGATTTGAAGCTTTCTTT. Its translation: CASSRSSRFEAFF.

The chain is built from TRBV5-1 and TRBJ1-2; TRBD1 might be the D (6 bases). This CDR3 region has 15 residues. The germline CDR1 and CDR2 sequences are SGHRS and YFSETQ. V was shortened by 1 base and J by 2 bases, with 12 bases between the two germline ends. The CDR3 protein is CASSLLQGVNYGYTF. The CDR3, as DNA: TGCGCCAGCAGCTTGCTACAGGGAGTCAACTATGGCTACACCTTC.

This sequence joins TRBV2 and TRBJ1-2; D is unclear. Germline CDR1 reads SNHLY; CDR2 reads FYNNEI. The V gene lost 4 bases and the J gene lost 4 bases, with 10 bases spanning the gap. The length of the CDR3 is 13 residues. This CDR3 is CASSAKSVYGYTF. CDR3 sequence (DNA): TGTGCCAGCAGTGCAAAATCTGTCTATGGCTACACCTTC.

J is TRBJ2-5 and V is TRBV5-4, with 10 bases identical to TRBD2. CDR3 length: 16 residues. Germline loops: CDR1 SGHNT, CDR2 YYREEE (reference sequence). Losses at the gene ends were 3 bases for V and 3 bases for J; bases not matched to a gene: 8. The DNA of the CDR3 is TGTGCCAGCAGCTCAATTAGCGGGGGGCGGGAAGAGACCCAGTACTTC. Residues: CASSSISGGREETQYF.